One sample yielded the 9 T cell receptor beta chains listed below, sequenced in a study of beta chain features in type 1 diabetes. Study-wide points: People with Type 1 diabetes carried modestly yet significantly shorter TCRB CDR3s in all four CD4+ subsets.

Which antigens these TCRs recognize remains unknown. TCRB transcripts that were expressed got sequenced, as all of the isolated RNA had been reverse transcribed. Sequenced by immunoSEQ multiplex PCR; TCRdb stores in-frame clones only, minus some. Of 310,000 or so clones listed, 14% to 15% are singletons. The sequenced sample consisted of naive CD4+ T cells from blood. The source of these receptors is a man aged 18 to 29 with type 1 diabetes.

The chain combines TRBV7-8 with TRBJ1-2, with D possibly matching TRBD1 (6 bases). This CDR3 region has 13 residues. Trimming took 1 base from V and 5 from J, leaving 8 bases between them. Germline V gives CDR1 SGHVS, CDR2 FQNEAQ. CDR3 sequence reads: CASSLETGYGYTF. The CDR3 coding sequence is TGTGCCAGCAGCTTAGAGACAGGATATGGCTACACCTTC.

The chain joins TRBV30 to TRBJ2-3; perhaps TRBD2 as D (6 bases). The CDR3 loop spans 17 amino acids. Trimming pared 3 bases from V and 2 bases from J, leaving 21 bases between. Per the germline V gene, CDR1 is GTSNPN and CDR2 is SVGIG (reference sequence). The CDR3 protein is CAWSGTRTHYITDTQYF. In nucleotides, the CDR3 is TGTGCCTGGAGCGGGACTCGAACCCACTATATCACAGATACGCAGTATTTT. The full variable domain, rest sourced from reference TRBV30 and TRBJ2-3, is SQTIHQWPATLVQPVGSPLSLECTVEGTSNPNLYWYRQAAGRGLQLLFYSVGIGQISSEVPQNLSASRPQDRQFILSSKKLLLSDSGFYLCAWSGTRTHYITDTQYFGPGTRLTVL.

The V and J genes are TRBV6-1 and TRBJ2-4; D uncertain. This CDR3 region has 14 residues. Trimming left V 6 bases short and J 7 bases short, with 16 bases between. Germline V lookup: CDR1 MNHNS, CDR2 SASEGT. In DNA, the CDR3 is TGTGCCAGCAGCGATCACCGGGTGCGCAACATTCAGTACTTC. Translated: CASSDHRVRNIQYF.

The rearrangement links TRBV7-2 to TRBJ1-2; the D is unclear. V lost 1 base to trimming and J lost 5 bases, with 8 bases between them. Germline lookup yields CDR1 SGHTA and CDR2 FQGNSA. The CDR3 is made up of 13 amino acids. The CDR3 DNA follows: TGTGCCAGCAGCTTAGTCGGGGAATATGGCTACACCTTC. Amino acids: CASSLVGEYGYTF.

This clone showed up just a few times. CDR3 in amino acids: CASGTGIGETQYF. The CDR3 region has the DNA TGTGCCAGCGGGACAGGGATCGGAGAGACCCAGTACTTC. The chain joins TRBV2 to TRBJ2-5, with 9 positions matching TRBD1. The J segment lost 4 bases and the V segment lost 8 bases, leaving 5 bases of the junction unmatched. Germline-derived CDR1 and CDR2 are SNHLY and FYNNEI. This CDR3 region has 13 residues.

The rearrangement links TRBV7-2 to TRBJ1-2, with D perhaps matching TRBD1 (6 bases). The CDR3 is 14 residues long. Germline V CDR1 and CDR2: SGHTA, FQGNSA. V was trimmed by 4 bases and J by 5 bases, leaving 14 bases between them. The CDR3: CASSSAGQPYGYTF. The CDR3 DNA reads TGTGCCAGCAGCTCCGCCGGACAGCCGTATGGCTACACCTTC.

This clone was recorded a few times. The CDR3 is CASSFAFSGGMRNEQFF. DNA of the CDR3: TGTGCCAGCAGTTTCGCGTTTAGCGGGGGGATGCGCAATGAGCAGTTCTTC. The genes are TRBV28 and TRBJ2-1; 10 nucleotides agree with TRBD2. The germline gives CDR1 MDHEN, CDR2 SYDVKM. V lost 3 bases and J lost 6; bases outside the gene matches: 11. This CDR3 contains 17 residues.

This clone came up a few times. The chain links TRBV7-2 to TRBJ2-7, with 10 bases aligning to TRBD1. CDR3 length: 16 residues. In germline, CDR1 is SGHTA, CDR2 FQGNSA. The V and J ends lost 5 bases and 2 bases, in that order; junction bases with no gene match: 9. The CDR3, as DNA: TGTGCCAGCAGCCCTCGGGGGGGGACAGGGGCCTACGAGCAGTACTTC. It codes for CASSPRGGTGAYEQYF.

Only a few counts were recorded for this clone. CDR3 DNA: TGCAGCGTCGGGCAGGGAGGATCAGGAGAAAAACTGTTTTTT. Amino acid sequence: CSVGQGGSGEKLFF. The chain joins TRBV29-1 to TRBJ1-4, with D possibly TRBD1 on 5 matching bases. This CDR3 is built from 14 residues. The germline V gene encodes CDR1 SQVTM and CDR2 ANQGSEA. Trimming took off 6 bases at V and 8 bases at J, with 19 bases between the two ends.